Shown below are 22 T cell receptor beta chains from a single sample sequenced in a study of T cell responses to AZD1222 COVID-19 vaccine. Using immunoSEQ multiplex PCR, the repertoire was profiled, and TCRdb retains in-frame clones only, with some absent. The sample holds some 74,000 clones, about 90% seen once. Sequencing used peripheral blood, obtained 28 days after the second AZD1222 dose. These receptors were obtained from an adult who received the AZD1222 COVID-19 vaccine.

Only one count was recorded for this clone. The genes are TRBV28 and TRBJ2-7; 12 positions match TRBD2. The germline gives CDR1 MDHEN, CDR2 SYDVKM. The CDR3 spans 16 residues. Trimming at V came to 6 bases and at J to 3 bases, leaving 9 bases not matched to a gene. CDR3 in DNA: TGTGCCAGCAGCCGGACTAGCGGGAATGGGCGCTACGAGCAGTACTTC. Translation gives CASSRTSGNGRYEQYF.

The chain employs TRBV29-1 and TRBJ1-2, with 7 bases fitting TRBD1. The CDR3 has 13 residues. From germline, CDR1 is SQVTM and CDR2 ANQGSEA. Trimming cost V 5 bases and J 5 bases; bases outside gene matches: 8. CDR3 coding DNA: TGCAGCGTTCGGCCAGGGGGACGGTATGGCTACACCTTC. The encoded protein is CSVRPGGRYGYTF.

This sequence joins TRBV29-1 and TRBJ1-2, with D possibly matching TRBD1 (5 bases). CDR1 is SQVTM, CDR2 ANQGSEA, per germline. Trimming took off 7 bases at V and 5 bases at J, with 14 bases between the two ends. CDR3 length: 12 residues. The CDR3 bases are TGCAGCGATCGGGACGGAACATATGGCTACACCTTC. It translates to CSDRDGTYGYTF.

The V and J genes are TRBV18 and TRBJ2-1; weak D call: TRBD2 (8 bases). The germline V gene encodes CDR1 KGHSH and CDR2 LQKENI. This CDR3 contains 19 residues. V lost 0 bases, J lost 6 bases, and 24 bases lay in between. For the CDR3, the DNA is TGTGCCAGCTCACCACCAGGGACAGCTGCGGGAGGTGAGGGCAATGAGCAGTTCTTC. It yields the protein CASSPPGTAAGGEGNEQFF.

The rearrangement joins TRBV15 to TRBJ2-7, with 10 bases that match TRBD2. Germline loops: CDR1 LNHNV, CDR2 YYDKDF (reference sequence). The CDR3 has 14 amino acids. J gave up 12 bases and V 0 bases, and 8 bases lay outside the gene matches. CDR3 bases: TGTGCCACCAGCAGAGAGGCTAGCGGGGGCCCCAGGTACTTC. It is translated as CATSREASGGPRYF.

The chain is built from TRBV11-2 and TRBJ1-3; D gene uncertain. Germline assignment: CDR1 SGHAT and CDR2 FQNNGV. There are 18 residues in the CDR3. Trimming removed 2 bases from V and 1 base from J, with 18 bases in between. The CDR3 DNA reads as TGTGCCAGCAGCTTAAGGGAGGTCAGGCCCAGATCTGGAAACACCATATATTTT. This sequence encodes CASSLREVRPRSGNTIYF.

The chain couples TRBV7-9 to TRBJ2-5; D gene unclear. Trimming took off 5 bases at V and 5 bases at J, with 9 bases between the two ends. The length of the CDR3 is 12 residues. Germline CDR1 reads SEHNR; CDR2 reads FQNEAQ (reference sequence). The CDR3 bases are TGTGCCAGCAGCCGGACGCTGGAGACCCAGTACTTC. The encoded protein is CASSRTLETQYF.

The sample holds one count of this clone. The DNA for the CDR3 is TGTGCCAGTCGGGGAGGGGACACCGGGTATGGCTACACCTTC. Protein sequence: CASRGGDTGYGYTF. This chain links TRBV19 with TRBJ1-2; possibly TRBD1 for D (6 bases). The CDR3 covers 14 residues. V lost 8 bases, J lost 5 bases, and 18 bases lay in between. Germline values: CDR1 LNHDA, CDR2 SQIVND (reference sequence).

This chain connects TRBV6-5 to TRBJ2-1, with D hard to call. Germline V gene sequence: CDR1 MNHEY, CDR2 SVGAGI. The V end was cut by 6 bases, the J end by 6 bases, with 6 bases between. The CDR3 runs to 11 residues. DNA of the CDR3: TGTGCCAGCAGCAAGACCAATGAGCAGTTCTTC. Amino acid sequence: CASSKTNEQFF.

This clone has just one count. This rearrangement joins TRBV18 to TRBJ1-2; possible D gene TRBD1, 6 bases. CDR1 and CDR2 from the germline V gene are KGHSH and LQKENI. Trimming took 3 bases from V and 10 from J, leaving 15 bases between them. The CDR3 totals 13 residues. CDR3 DNA: TGTGCCAGCTCACCTAGACAGACAGGAGACTACACCTTC. Its translation is CASSPRQTGDYTF.

J is TRBJ2-3 and V is TRBV5-1; maybe TRBD1 (6 bases). CDR3 length equals 14 residues. The ends were cut back, 4 bases at V and 5 bases at J, with 14 bases in the middle. Germline CDR1 SGHRS, CDR2 YFSETQ. CDR3 residues: CASSDWTEKDTQYF. The CDR3 DNA reads TGCGCCAGCAGCGATTGGACAGAGAAAGATACGCAGTATTTT.

V and J are TRBV6-5 and TRBJ1-1; 11 bases match TRBD1. The germline V gene encodes CDR1 MNHEY and CDR2 SVGAGI. V was clipped by 4 bases and J by 6 bases; unmatched bases: 4. The CDR3 contains 14 residues. Here the CDR3 reads CASSSDRGRAEAFF. The CDR3 DNA reads as TGTGCCAGCAGTTCGGACAGGGGGCGGGCTGAAGCTTTCTTT.

Concerning this clone: At one end the junction does not follow the germline gene, possibly because of a read error. The rearrangement uses TRBV7-2 and TRBJ1-2, with D possibly TRBD1 on 5 matching bases. CDR3 length: 14 amino acids. The germline CDR1 and CDR2 sequences are SGHTA and FQGNSA. In nucleotides, the CDR3 is TGTGCCAGCAGCTTAGTTGGGGGGACCTATGGCTACACTTTC. It yields the protein CASSLVGGTYGYTF.

CDR3 sequence reads: CASSPLTVLGSYNEQFF. CDR3 in DNA: TGTGCCAGCTCACCCCTAACGGTCCTGGGTTCCTACAATGAGCAGTTCTTC. The rearrangement uses TRBV18 and TRBJ2-1; D call uncertain. This CDR3 comprises 17 residues. Trimming took 3 bases from V and 1 from J, leaving 16 bases between them. Germline CDR1 reads KGHSH; CDR2 reads LQKENI.

This rearrangement joins TRBV7-9 to TRBJ2-5; TRBD1 matches at 9 bases. This CDR3 is built from 13 residues. CDR1 and CDR2 from the germline V gene are SEHNR and FQNEAQ (reference sequence). V shed 4 bases and J 7 bases; nucleotides not matched to a gene: 4. CDR3 protein: CASSWDREGTQYF. As DNA, the CDR3 is TGTGCCAGCAGCTGGGACAGGGAAGGGACCCAGTACTTC.

In nucleotides, the CDR3 is TGTGCCAGCTCACCAAGGACAGGCTCCTCTGGAAACACCATATATTTT. Amino acids: CASSPRTGSSGNTIYF. The rearrangement joins TRBV18 to TRBJ1-3; 7 bases fit TRBD1. The CDR3 totals 16 residues. Germline V lookup: CDR1 KGHSH, CDR2 LQKENI. With V trimmed by 2 bases and J by 0 bases, 4 bases remained unmatched. Supplemented by reference TRBV18 and TRBJ1-3, the full variable domain reads NAGVMQNPRHLVRRRGQEARLRCSPMKGHSHVYWYRQLPEEGLKFMVYLQKENIIDESGMPKERFSAEFPKEGPSILRIQQVVRGDSAAYFCASSPRTGSSGNTIYFGEGSWLTVV.

This CDR3 reads CASSSLAGGADTQYF. In DNA, the CDR3 is TGTGCCAGCAGCTCTCTAGCGGGAGGGGCAGATACGCAGTATTTT. This chain joins TRBV5-4 and TRBJ2-3; TRBD2 matches at 12 bases. Trimming removed 3 bases from V and 4 bases from J; junction bases left unmatched: 3. The CDR3 extends over 15 amino acids. Germline V gives CDR1 SGHNT, CDR2 YYREEE (reference sequence).

V is TRBV9 and J is TRBJ2-2; D may match TRBD1 or TRBD2 (5 bases each). CDR1 is SGDLS and CDR2 is YYNGEE in the germline V gene. Trimming took off 4 bases at V and 0 bases at J, with 13 bases between the two ends. The CDR3 covers 16 residues. The CDR3 DNA reads as TGTGCCAGCAGCCTCGCTGGGGGAACGAACACCGGGGAGCTGTTTTTT. Encoded protein: CASSLAGGTNTGELFF.

The V call is TRBV9, the J call TRBJ1-1; D is ambiguous. The ends were cut back, 3 bases at V and 5 bases at J, with 20 bases in the middle. Per germline, CDR1 SGDLS and CDR2 YYNGEE. This CDR3 comprises 16 residues. The chain's CDR3 is CASSAQADSLGTEAFF. The CDR3 DNA sequence: TGTGCCAGCAGCGCTCAGGCGGACTCCTTGGGAACTGAAGCTTTCTTT.

This sequence joins TRBV11-2 and TRBJ2-1; 8 positions agree with TRBD2. The V gene's germline CDR1 is SGHAT and CDR2 FQNNGV. Unmatched junction bases numbered 3, after V lost 3 bases and J lost 11 bases. The CDR3 spans 12 residues. The CDR3 DNA sequence: TGTGCCAGCAGCTTGGGACTAGGCAAGCAGTTCTTC. Its translation: CASSLGLGKQFF.

V is TRBV5-5 and J is TRBJ1-1; tentatively, D is TRBD1 (5 bases). Per germline, CDR1 SGHKS and CDR2 YYEKEE (reference sequence). CDR3 length equals 13 residues. V lost 2 bases and J 3 bases, leaving 8 bases between the germline ends. CDR3: CASSFDSYTEAFF. The DNA of the CDR3 is TGTGCCAGCAGCTTTGACAGCTACACTGAAGCTTTCTTT.

The chain employs TRBV19 and TRBJ1-2; D gene unclear. This CDR3 region has 13 residues. CDR1 is LNHDA, CDR2 SQIVND, per germline (reference sequence). V was cut by 3 bases and J by 7 bases, with 12 bases left in between. DNA for the CDR3: TGTGCCAGTAGTATGGATCGAGGGTCTGGCTACACCTTC. Translation gives CASSMDRGSGYTF.